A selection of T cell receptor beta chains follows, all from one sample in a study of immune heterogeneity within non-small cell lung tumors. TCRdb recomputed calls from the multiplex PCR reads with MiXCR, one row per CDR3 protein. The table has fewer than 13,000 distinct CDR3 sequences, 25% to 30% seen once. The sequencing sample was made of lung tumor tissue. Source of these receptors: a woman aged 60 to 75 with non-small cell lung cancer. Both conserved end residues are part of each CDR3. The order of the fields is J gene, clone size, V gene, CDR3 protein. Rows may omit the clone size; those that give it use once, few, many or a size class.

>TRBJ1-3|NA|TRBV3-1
CASSRSSGSGNTIYF
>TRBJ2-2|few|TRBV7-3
CASSFGPGSGELFF
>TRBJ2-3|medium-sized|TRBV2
CASSEMVGTDTQYF
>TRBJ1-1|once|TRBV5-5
CASSLGDRVAFF
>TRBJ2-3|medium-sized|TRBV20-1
CSASGGAGLFTDTQYF
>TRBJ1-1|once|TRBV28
CASSLGARSEAFF
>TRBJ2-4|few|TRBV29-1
CSVAFGVAPKNIQYF
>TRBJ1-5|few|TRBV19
CASSIGHRKIQPQHF
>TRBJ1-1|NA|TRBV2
CASSPDSWGTEAFF
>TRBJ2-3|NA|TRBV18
CASSPIESLFQPTDTQYF
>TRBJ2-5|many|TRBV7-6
CASSSSGQETQYF
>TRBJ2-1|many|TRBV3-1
CASSKDPYNEQFF
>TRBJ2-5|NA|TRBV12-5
CASGSFIGGAGEQETQYF
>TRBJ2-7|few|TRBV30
CACQTQGVSYEQYF
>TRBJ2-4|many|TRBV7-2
CASSFQTGVKNIQYF
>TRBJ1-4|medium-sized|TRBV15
CATSRGGIGEKLFF
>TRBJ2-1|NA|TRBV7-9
CARSSWTGYNEQFF
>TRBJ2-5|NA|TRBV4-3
CASSHDKETQYF
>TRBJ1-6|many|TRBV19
CASSPPGRNNSPLHF
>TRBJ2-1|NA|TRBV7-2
CASSPTSGSPLGVFF
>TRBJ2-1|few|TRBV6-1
CASSSRANEQFF